The 26 T cell receptor beta chains below come from one sample, sequenced in a study of blood T cells in healthy people across ages. Then a second PCR, running roughly 7 to 11 cycles, was carried out with a sample-barcoded 5' primer and a J-beta primer mix. Via MiXCR, TCRdb re-called the 5' RACE reads, giving one row per CDR3 protein. The sample includes over 600,000 distinct CDR3 sequences, under 25% of them seen just once. Sequencing input: blood. Receptors were obtained from a man aged 65-85 years in good health.

Only a few counts were recorded for this clonotype. The chain joins TRBV9 to TRBJ2-3; 7 bases match TRBD1. Looked up from germline, CDR1 is SGDLS and CDR2 is YYNGEE. The CDR3 runs to 16 residues. V was pared by 4 bases and J by 1 base, with 9 bases of the junction left unmatched. CDR3 sequence reads: CASSPRQGRGTDTQYF. CDR3 DNA: TGTGCCAGCAGCCCGCGACAGGGTAGGGGCACAGATACGCAGTATTTT. Drawing the rest from reference TRBV9 and TRBJ2-3, the complete variable domain is DSGVTQTPKHLITATGQRVTLRCSPRSGDLSVYWYQQSLDQGLQFLIQYYNGEERAKGNILERFSAQQFPDLHSELNLSSLELGDSALYFCASSPRQGRGTDTQYFGPGTRLTVL.

The gene calls are TRBV7-6 and TRBJ2-5; TRBD2 might be the D (5 bases). TRBJ2-1 explains the end of the DNA better; the J call may be wrong. The CDR3 contains 13 residues. CDR1 is SGHVS and CDR2 is FNYEAQ in the germline V gene. CDR3 bases: TGTGCCAGCAGCTTACCTAGCTCCTCTGAGCAGTTCTTC. This encodes CASSLPSSSEQFF.

This clonotype was seen ten or more times. The CDR3 loop reads CASSQGTAMPQHF. In DNA, the CDR3 is TGTGCCAGCAGCCAAGGGACCGCGATGCCCCAGCATTTT. The V and J genes are TRBV14 and TRBJ1-5, with D unclear. The CDR3 is made up of 13 amino acids. Germline V lookup: CDR1 SGHDN, CDR2 FVKESK. Trimming cost V 1 base and J 9 bases, with 10 bases left between them.

The rearrangement uses TRBV9 and TRBJ2-5; 7 bases fit TRBD1. The germline V gene has CDR1 SGDLS and CDR2 YYNGEE. V lost 3 bases and J lost 4; bases outside the gene matches: 3. CDR3 length: 13 residues. CDR3 sequence: CASSARTGETQYF. The CDR3 DNA reads as TGTGCCAGCAGCGCGAGGACAGGAGAGACCCAGTACTTC.

This clonotype was counted ten times or more. The chain combines TRBV6-2 or TRBV6-3 with TRBJ2-3, with D possibly being TRBD2 (5 bases). CDR1 and CDR2 from the germline V gene are MNHEY and SVGEGT. V lost 6 bases and J 5 bases, leaving 12 bases between the germline ends. The CDR3 spans 13 residues. The CDR3 protein is CASSINSGDTQYF. CDR3 in DNA: TGTGCCAGCAGCATAAACAGCGGAGATACGCAGTATTTT.

Only a few counts were recorded for this clonotype. The chain uses TRBV9 and TRBJ2-3, with 7 bases identical to TRBD2. Looked up from germline, CDR1 is SGDLS and CDR2 is YYNGEE. V trimming: 0 bases; J trimming: 0 bases; junction bases outside the gene matches: 4. The CDR3 has 16 residues. The CDR3 is CASSVEGRGSTDTQYF. The CDR3 nucleotides are TGTGCCAGCAGCGTAGAAGGGCGGGGGAGCACAGATACGCAGTATTTT.

Notes on this clonotype: A much larger clone is a single base away; this may be a read error. The chain carries TRBV9 and TRBJ2-2; tentative D call: TRBD1 (6 bases). V lost 4 bases, J lost 0 bases, and 10 bases lay in between. The CDR3 runs 15 residues. In germline, CDR1 is SGDLS, CDR2 YYNGEE. This CDR3 reads CASSQGQSNTGELFF. CDR3 in DNA: TGTGCCAGCAGCCAGGGACAATCGAACACCGGGGAGCTGTTTTTT.

This chain uses TRBV5-1 with TRBJ1-2; the match to TRBD1 covers 7 bases. CDR3 length: 16 amino acids. The V segment lost 4 bases and the J segment 2 bases; nucleotides outside the gene matches: 11. Germline V gene sequence: CDR1 SGHRS, CDR2 YFSETQ. CDR3 protein: CASSPTLGTANYGYTF. The CDR3 nucleotides are TGCGCCAGCAGCCCTACCTTAGGGACAGCGAACTATGGCTACACCTTC. The entire variable domain, with the rest obtained from reference TRBV5-1 and TRBJ1-2, is as follows: KAGVTQTPRYLIKTRGQQVTLSCSPISGHRSVSWYQQTPGQGLQFLFEYFSETQRNKGNFPGRFSGRQFSNSRSEMNVSTLELGDSALYLCASSPTLGTANYGYTFGSGTRLTVV.

This clonotype has a handful of counts. The chain has TRBV5-1 and TRBJ1-2; 8 bases map to TRBD1. V dropped 4 bases and J dropped 3; count of bases not matched to a gene: 5. The CDR3 loop spans 14 amino acids. From germline, CDR1 is SGHRS and CDR2 YFSETQ. The CDR3 reads CASSLDREDYGYTF. The CDR3 nucleotides read TGCGCCAGCAGCCTGGACAGGGAGGACTATGGCTACACCTTC.

This clonotype has just a few counts. This chain uses TRBV28 with TRBJ2-2; weak D call: TRBD1 (6 bases). Germline V gene lookup returns CDR1 MDHEN and CDR2 SYDVKM. Trimming shortened V by 7 bases and J by 1 base, and 10 bases separated the two germline ends. This CDR3 is built from 14 residues. The CDR3 nucleotides read TGTGCCAGCAAGCCGGGACAGAACACCGGGGAGCTGTTTTTT. The encoded protein is CASKPGQNTGELFF.

The gene calls are TRBV2 and TRBJ2-7; TRBD2 is a possible D gene (5 bases). The CDR3 is 12 residues long. Germline V lookup: CDR1 SNHLY, CDR2 FYNNEI. The germline V and J ends were trimmed by 11 bases and 1 base, with 12 bases remaining between them. For the CDR3, the DNA is TGTGCCGAAGGAGGTGCGTCCTACGAGCAGTACTTC. It encodes CAEGGASYEQYF.

This clonotype was detected only a few times. J is TRBJ2-4 and V is TRBV2; weak D call: TRBD1 (5 bases). The germline gives CDR1 SNHLY, CDR2 FYNNEI. This CDR3 has 15 residues. Trimming shortened V by 6 bases and J by 0 bases, and 12 bases separated the two germline ends. CDR3 nucleotide sequence: TGTGCCAGCAGACCCAGGGAACTAGCCAAAAACATTCAGTACTTC. This codes for CASRPRELAKNIQYF.

This chain links TRBV18 with TRBJ2-1; 10 bases match TRBD1. V lost 3 bases and J lost 5; bases outside the gene matches: 4. Germline V gene data show CDR1 as KGHSH and CDR2 as LQKENI. The CDR3 runs to 15 residues. CDR3 loop: CASSPDRGMNNEQFF. As DNA, the CDR3 is TGTGCCAGCTCACCGGACAGGGGGATGAACAATGAGCAGTTCTTC.

This clonotype was detected only a few times. At one boundary the junction diverges from the germline segment, which might be a read error. This chain uses TRBV10-3 with TRBJ2-5; D is possibly TRBD2 (6 bases). The CDR3 contains 13 residues. CDR1 is ENHRY, CDR2 SYGVKD, per germline. Here the CDR3 reads CAIRGDSQEAQYF. Written as DNA, the CDR3 is TGTGCCATCAGGGGGGACTCCCAAGAGGCCCAGTACTTC.

The table lists this clonotype with a few counts. The rearrangement joins TRBV18 to TRBJ2-5; 11 nucleotides align to TRBD2. The J call is in doubt because the DNA end fits TRBJ2-1 better. The CDR3 has 15 residues. Germline-derived CDR1 and CDR2 are KGHSH and LQKENI. CDR3 coding DNA: TGTGCCAGCTCACCAGGACTAGCGGGTTTCAATGAGCAGTTCTTC. It is translated as CASSPGLAGFNEQFF.

In its sample, this clonotype was seen a few times. V is TRBV10-3 and J is TRBJ1-2; the D gene is possibly TRBD1 (5 bases). This CDR3 contains 13 residues. From germline, CDR1 is ENHRY and CDR2 SYGVKD. V lost 11 bases and J 4 bases, leaving 17 bases between the germline ends. The CDR3 spells CAHTSGTFYGYTF. Written as DNA, the CDR3 is TGTGCCCACACTTCCGGGACCTTCTATGGCTACACCTTC.

This clonotype occurred a few times. The chain employs TRBV29-1 and TRBJ2-1, with 9 bases fitting TRBD1. Trimming took 5 bases from V and 7 from J; bases not matched to a gene: 6. The CDR3 is made up of 13 amino acids. Looked up from germline, CDR1 is SQVTM and CDR2 is ANQGSEA. As DNA, the CDR3 is TGCAGCGTTTTACAGGGGGCGTGGAATGAGCAGTTCTTC. Translating it yields CSVLQGAWNEQFF.

This clonotype was seen a few times. V usage is TRBV6-2 or TRBV6-3 and J usage is TRBJ2-3; 12 bases map to TRBD2. This CDR3 has 14 amino acids. Germline-derived CDR1 and CDR2 are MNHEY and SVGEGT. Losses at the gene ends were 11 bases for V and 1 base for J; bases not matched to a gene: 4. CDR3: CAGGLAGRTDTQYF. DNA of the CDR3: TGTGCCGGGGGACTAGCGGGCCGCACAGATACGCAGTATTTT.

This sequence joins TRBV3-1 and TRBJ2-1; no clear D. The assigned J gene may be wrong: the sequence end matches TRBJ2-7 better. The CDR3 has 13 amino acids. Germline CDR1 and CDR2: LGHDT and YNNKEL (reference sequence). The CDR3 spells CASSRSDLYEQYF. The CDR3 DNA reads TGTGCCAGCAGCCGGTCGGATCTCTACGAGCAGTACTTC.

In this sample, this clonotype turned up many times. The gene calls are TRBV7-2 and TRBJ1-3; no clear D gene. Germline-derived CDR1 and CDR2 are SGHTA and FQGNSA. V was shortened by 4 bases and J by 0 bases, with 13 bases between the two germline ends. This CDR3 has 16 residues. This chain's CDR3 is CASSSGGSSSGNTIYF. The CDR3 nucleotides read TGTGCCAGCAGCTCCGGCGGCTCTAGCTCTGGAAACACCATATATTTT.

The V and J genes are TRBV6-5 and TRBJ2-5; 9 bases map to TRBD2. The CDR3 contains 15 residues. V shed 5 bases and J 1 base; nucleotides not matched to a gene: 5. Germline V gene sequence: CDR1 MNHEY, CDR2 SVGAGI. The CDR3 is CASSPSGNFQETQYF. The CDR3 coding sequence is TGTGCCAGCAGTCCTAGCGGGAACTTCCAAGAGACCCAGTACTTC.

The CDR3 spells CASSAPGSGGTTDTQYF. The CDR3 DNA follows: TGTGCCAGCAGCGCCCCGGGGAGCGGAGGGACAACAGATACGCAGTATTTT. The rearrangement links TRBV14 to TRBJ2-3; the D gene could be TRBD1 or TRBD2 (6 bases each). The CDR3 sequence is 17 residues long. Trimming stripped 5 bases from V and 3 bases from J, with 21 bases between. Germline V gene sequence: CDR1 SGHDN, CDR2 FVKESK.

This clonotype occurred a few times. The gene calls are TRBV5-1 and TRBJ2-6, with D perhaps TRBD2 (5 bases). Trimming removed 3 bases at V and 0 bases at J, with 10 bases between. CDR1 and CDR2 (germline): SGHRS, YFSETQ. The length of the CDR3 is 16 residues. The CDR3 loop is CASSSGLNSGANVLTF. DNA of the CDR3: TGCGCCAGCAGCTCAGGACTGAACTCTGGGGCCAACGTCCTGACTTTC.

J is TRBJ1-3 and V is TRBV21-1. TRBV21-1 is marked as a pseudogene. This CDR3 is built from 11 residues. This CDR3 reads CASSGDLDTDF. CDR3 DNA sequence: TGTGCCAGCAGCGGGGATTTAGACACGGATTTT.

A few counts support this clonotype. The chain has TRBV10-3 and TRBJ2-2; D call uncertain. With 4 bases removed from V and 6 bases from J, the gap between germline ends came to 9 bases. Germline loops: CDR1 ENHRY, CDR2 SYGVKD. The CDR3 spans 13 residues. CDR3 sequence reads: CAISVDSPGELFF. DNA for the CDR3: TGTGCCATCAGTGTGGATAGTCCCGGGGAGCTGTTTTTT.

This clonotype showed up just a few times. The chain recombines TRBV5-6 with TRBJ1-4; no clear D. Germline V gene data show CDR1 as SGHDT and CDR2 as YYEEEE. Trimming left V 1 base short and J 0 bases short, with 1 base between. This CDR3 spans 13 amino acids. CDR3 bases: TGTGCCAGCAGCTTGCCAACTAATGAAAAACTGTTTTTT. Encoded protein: CASSLPTNEKLFF.